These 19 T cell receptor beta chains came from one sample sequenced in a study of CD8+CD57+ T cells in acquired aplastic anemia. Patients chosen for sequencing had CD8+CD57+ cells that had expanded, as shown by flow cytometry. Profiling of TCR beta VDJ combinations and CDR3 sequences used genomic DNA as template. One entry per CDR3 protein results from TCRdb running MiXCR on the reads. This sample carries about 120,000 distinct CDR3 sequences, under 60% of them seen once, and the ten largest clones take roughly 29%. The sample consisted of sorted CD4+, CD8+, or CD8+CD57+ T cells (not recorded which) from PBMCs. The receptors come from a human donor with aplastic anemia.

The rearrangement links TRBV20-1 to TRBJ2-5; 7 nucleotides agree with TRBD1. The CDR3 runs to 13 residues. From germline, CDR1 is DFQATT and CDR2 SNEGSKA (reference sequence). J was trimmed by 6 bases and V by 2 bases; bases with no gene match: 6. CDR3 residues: CSARLDREKTQYF. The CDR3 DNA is TGCAGTGCTAGACTCGACAGGGAGAAGACCCAGTACTTC.

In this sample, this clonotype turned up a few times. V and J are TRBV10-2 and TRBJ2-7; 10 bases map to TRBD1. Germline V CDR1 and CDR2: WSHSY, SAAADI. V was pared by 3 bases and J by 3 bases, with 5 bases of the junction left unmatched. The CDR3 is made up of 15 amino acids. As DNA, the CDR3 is TGCGCCAGCAGTGAACCGGGACAGGGGATCTACGAGCAGTACTTC. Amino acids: CASSEPGQGIYEQYF.

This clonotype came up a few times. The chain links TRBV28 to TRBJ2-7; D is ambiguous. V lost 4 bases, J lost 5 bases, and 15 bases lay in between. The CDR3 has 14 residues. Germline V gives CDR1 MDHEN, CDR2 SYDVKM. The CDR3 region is CASSSGSTLDEQYF. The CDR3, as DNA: TGTGCCAGCAGTTCCGGGTCAACGCTTGACGAGCAGTACTTC.

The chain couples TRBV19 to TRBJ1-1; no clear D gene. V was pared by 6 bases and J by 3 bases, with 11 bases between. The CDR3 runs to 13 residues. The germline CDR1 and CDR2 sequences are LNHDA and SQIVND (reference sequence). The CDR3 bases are TGTGCCAGTAGCCAGGCAGCGGACACTGAAGCTTTCTTT. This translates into CASSQAADTEAFF.

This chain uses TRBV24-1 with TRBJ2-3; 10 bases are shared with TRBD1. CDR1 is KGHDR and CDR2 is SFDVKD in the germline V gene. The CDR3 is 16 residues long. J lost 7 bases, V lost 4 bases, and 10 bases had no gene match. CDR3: CATSDPGQGRGHTQYF. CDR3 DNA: TGTGCCACCAGTGACCCGGGACAGGGGCGTGGACATACGCAGTATTTT.

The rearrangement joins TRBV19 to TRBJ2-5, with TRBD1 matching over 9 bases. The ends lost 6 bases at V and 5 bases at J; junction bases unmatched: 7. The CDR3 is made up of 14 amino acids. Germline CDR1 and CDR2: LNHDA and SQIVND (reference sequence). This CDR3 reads CASSPTGTGETQYF. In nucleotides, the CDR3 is TGTGCCAGTAGCCCCACCGGGACAGGGGAGACCCAGTACTTC.

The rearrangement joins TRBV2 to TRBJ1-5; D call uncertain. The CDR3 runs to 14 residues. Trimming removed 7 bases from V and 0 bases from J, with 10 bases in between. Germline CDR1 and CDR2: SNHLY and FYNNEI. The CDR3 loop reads CASTREDSNQPQHF. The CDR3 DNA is TGTGCCAGCACTAGAGAAGATAGCAATCAGCCCCAGCATTTT.

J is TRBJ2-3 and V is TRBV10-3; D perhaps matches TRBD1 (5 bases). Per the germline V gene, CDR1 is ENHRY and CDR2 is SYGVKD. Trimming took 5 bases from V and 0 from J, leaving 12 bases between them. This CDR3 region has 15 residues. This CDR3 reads CAISFTGTSTDTQYF. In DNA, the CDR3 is TGTGCCATCAGTTTCACAGGTACTAGCACAGATACGCAGTATTTT.

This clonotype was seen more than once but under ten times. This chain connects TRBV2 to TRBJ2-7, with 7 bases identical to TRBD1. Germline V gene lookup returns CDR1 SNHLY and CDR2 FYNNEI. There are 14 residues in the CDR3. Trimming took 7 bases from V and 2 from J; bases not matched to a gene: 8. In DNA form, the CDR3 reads TGTGCCAGCAAGCCGGACAGGAGTACCTACGAGCAGTACTTC. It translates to CASKPDRSTYEQYF.

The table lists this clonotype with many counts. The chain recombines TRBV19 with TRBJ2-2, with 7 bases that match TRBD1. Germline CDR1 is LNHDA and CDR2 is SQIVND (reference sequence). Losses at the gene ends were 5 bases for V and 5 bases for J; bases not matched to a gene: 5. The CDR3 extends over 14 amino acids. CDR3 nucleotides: TGTGCCAGTAGTGGGGACAGACTAACCGGGGAGCTGTTTTTT. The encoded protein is CASSGDRLTGELFF.

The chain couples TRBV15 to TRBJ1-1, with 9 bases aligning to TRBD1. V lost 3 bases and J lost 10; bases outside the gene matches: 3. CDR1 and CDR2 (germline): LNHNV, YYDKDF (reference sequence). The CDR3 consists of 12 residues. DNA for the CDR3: TGTGCCACCAGCAGGGACAGGGGAGTAGCTTTCTTT. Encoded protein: CATSRDRGVAFF.

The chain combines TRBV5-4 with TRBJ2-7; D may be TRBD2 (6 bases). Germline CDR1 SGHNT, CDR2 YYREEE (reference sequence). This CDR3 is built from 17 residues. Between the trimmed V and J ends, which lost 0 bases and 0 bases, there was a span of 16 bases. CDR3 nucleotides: TGTGCCAGCAGCTTGGCCCGGGGTAGCGGTCGCTCCTACGAGCAGTACTTC. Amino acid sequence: CASSLARGSGRSYEQYF.

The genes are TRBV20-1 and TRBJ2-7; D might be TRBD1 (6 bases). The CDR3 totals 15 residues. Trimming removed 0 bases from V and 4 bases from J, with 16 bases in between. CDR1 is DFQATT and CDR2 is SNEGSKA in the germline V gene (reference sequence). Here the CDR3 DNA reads TGCAGTGCTAGAGATCTGGTGGGGGCGGTGTACGAGCAGTACTTC. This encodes CSARDLVGAVYEQYF.

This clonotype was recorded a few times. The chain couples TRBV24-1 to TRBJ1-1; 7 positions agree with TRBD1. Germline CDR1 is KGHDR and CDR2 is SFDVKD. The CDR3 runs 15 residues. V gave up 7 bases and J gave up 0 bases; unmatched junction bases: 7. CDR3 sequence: CATSAGQSMNTEAFF. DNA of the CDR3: TGTGCCACCAGCGCGGGACAGTCCATGAACACTGAAGCTTTCTTT.

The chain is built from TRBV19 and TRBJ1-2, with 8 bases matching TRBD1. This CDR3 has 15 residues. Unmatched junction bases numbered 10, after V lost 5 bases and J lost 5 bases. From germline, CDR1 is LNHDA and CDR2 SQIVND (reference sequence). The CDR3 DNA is TGTGCCAGTAGTGTATTGGACAGGGTGGGGTATGGCTACACCTTC. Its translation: CASSVLDRVGYGYTF.

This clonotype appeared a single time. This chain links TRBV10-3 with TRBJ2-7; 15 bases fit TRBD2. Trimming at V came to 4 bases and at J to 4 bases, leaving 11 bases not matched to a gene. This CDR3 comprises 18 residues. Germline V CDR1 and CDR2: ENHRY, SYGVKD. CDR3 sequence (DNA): TGTGCCATCAGTGGTGTGTGGACTAGCGGGGGGGCCCCTTACGAGCAGTACTTC. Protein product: CAISGVWTSGGAPYEQYF.

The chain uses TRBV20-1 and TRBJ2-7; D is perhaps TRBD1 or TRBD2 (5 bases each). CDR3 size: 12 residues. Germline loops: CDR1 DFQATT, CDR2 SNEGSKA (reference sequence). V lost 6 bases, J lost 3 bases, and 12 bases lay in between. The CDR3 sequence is CSAKLGVYEQYF. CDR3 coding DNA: TGCAGTGCAAAACTAGGGGTCTACGAGCAGTACTTC.

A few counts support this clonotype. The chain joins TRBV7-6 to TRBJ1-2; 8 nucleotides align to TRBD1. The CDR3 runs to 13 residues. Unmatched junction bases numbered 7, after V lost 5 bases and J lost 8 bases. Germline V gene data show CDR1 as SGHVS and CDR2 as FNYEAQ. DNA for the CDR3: TGTGCCAGCAGCCGACAGGGGTTGGGGGGCTACACCTTC. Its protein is CASSRQGLGGYTF.

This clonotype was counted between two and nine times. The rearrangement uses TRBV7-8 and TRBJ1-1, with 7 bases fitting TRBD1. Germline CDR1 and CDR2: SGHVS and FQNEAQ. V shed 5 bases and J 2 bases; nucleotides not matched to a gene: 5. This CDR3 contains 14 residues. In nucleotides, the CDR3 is TGTGCCAGCAGCGACGGGACAGCTAACACTGAAGCTTTCTTT. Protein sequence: CASSDGTANTEAFF.